These 20 T cell receptor beta chains were all obtained from the same sample, sequenced in a study of cytomegalovirus exposure and HLA in healthy donors. Some clones are missing from TCRdb's copy, which holds only in-frame ones; the method was immunoSEQ multiplex PCR. This table has about 200,000 clones, around 80% appearing once. The sequenced material came from PBMCs. The receptors were sampled from a woman younger than 45 in good health and CMV-seronegative.

The chain combines TRBV7-2 with TRBJ2-7; 9 bases agree with TRBD1. V gave up 1 base and J gave up 1 base; unmatched junction bases: 11. CDR3 length: 18 residues. The V gene's germline CDR1 is SGHTA and CDR2 FQGNSA. CDR3 amino acids: CASSLGEVGQGRSYEQYF. DNA for the CDR3: TGTGCCAGCAGCTTAGGTGAGGTAGGACAGGGGAGGTCCTACGAGCAGTACTTC.

V gene TRBV15 combines with J gene TRBJ2-6, with D possibly being TRBD1 (6 bases). The CDR3 consists of 16 residues. Looked up from germline, CDR1 is LNHNV and CDR2 is YYDKDF (reference sequence). V was shortened by 5 bases and J by 0 bases, with 11 bases between the two germline ends. CDR3 in amino acids: CATSPTGYSGANVLTF. For the CDR3, the DNA is TGTGCCACCAGCCCGACAGGCTACTCTGGGGCCAACGTCCTGACTTTC.

This clone turned up a few times. The chain recombines TRBV18 with TRBJ2-3, with TRBD2 matching over 11 bases. The CDR3 sequence is 16 residues long. J was trimmed by 5 bases and V by 0 bases; bases with no gene match: 4. Germline V gene lookup returns CDR1 KGHSH and CDR2 LQKENI. As DNA, the CDR3 is TGTGCCAGCTCACCACCTAGCGGGGGGGCACAAGATACGCAGTATTTT. Translated: CASSPPSGGAQDTQYF.

The rearrangement joins TRBV6-5 to TRBJ1-5; 9 nucleotides align to TRBD1. The CDR3 totals 14 residues. Trimming at V came to 5 bases and at J to 5 bases, leaving 4 bases not matched to a gene. In germline, CDR1 is MNHEY, CDR2 SVGAGI. CDR3 loop: CASSIGTGYQPQHF. CDR3 nucleotides: TGTGCCAGCAGTATCGGGACAGGGTATCAGCCCCAGCATTTT.

This chain uses TRBV5-6 with TRBJ2-1; 12 nucleotides line up with TRBD2. Losses at the gene ends were 3 bases for V and 7 bases for J; bases not matched to a gene: 8. The CDR3 is 16 residues long. CDR1 is SGHDT, CDR2 YYEEEE, per germline. The CDR3 region is CASSSTLAGGPNEQFF. DNA for the CDR3: TGTGCCAGCAGCTCCACCCTAGCGGGAGGGCCGAATGAGCAGTTCTTC.

This chain connects TRBV10-2 to TRBJ1-5; tentatively, D is TRBD1 (5 bases). Trimming took 7 bases from V and 3 from J, leaving 13 bases between them. This CDR3 has 14 amino acids. Germline V gene sequence: CDR1 WSHSY, CDR2 SAAADI. The CDR3 nucleotides read TGCGCCAGCACATCGGGGGGGATCAATCAGCCCCAGCATTTT. It codes for CASTSGGINQPQHF.

The rearrangement joins TRBV6-5 to TRBJ2-3; D is possibly TRBD1 (5 bases). Trimming took off 8 bases at V and 4 bases at J, with 10 bases between the two ends. CDR1 and CDR2 from the germline V gene are MNHEY and SVGAGI. The CDR3 has 12 residues. The CDR3 spells CASRRGSDTQYF. The CDR3 nucleotides are TGTGCCAGCCGTAGGGGTTCAGATACGCAGTATTTT.

This clone was seen only once. Compared with germline, one end of the junction differs, possibly owing to a read error. The CDR3 here is CASSQDPGREANF. The CDR3 DNA follows: TGCGCCAGCAGCCAAGACCCGGGAAGGGAAGCCAACTTC. The V and J genes are TRBV4-1 and TRBJ2-7, with D maybe TRBD2 (5 bases). Germline values: CDR1 MGHRA, CDR2 YSYEKL. The CDR3 runs to 13 residues.

This clone appeared once. This chain links TRBV10-1 with TRBJ2-7; TRBD1 matches at 8 bases. This CDR3 comprises 15 residues. V lost 5 bases to trimming and J lost 5 bases; unmatched junction nucleotides: 11. Germline V gene lookup returns CDR1 WNHNN and CDR2 SYGVQD (reference sequence). The CDR3: CASSSGQGGIHEQYF. In DNA, the CDR3 is TGCGCCAGCAGTTCCGGACAGGGAGGAATCCACGAGCAGTACTTC.

The chain has TRBV15 and TRBJ2-7; D might be TRBD1 (5 bases). Germline V gene sequence: CDR1 LNHNV, CDR2 YYDKDF (reference sequence). The length of the CDR3 is 14 residues. Trimming left V 0 bases short and J 3 bases short, with 9 bases between. CDR3 nucleotides: TGTGCCACCAGCAGAGATCGACAGCTCTACGAGCAGTACTTC. This codes for CATSRDRQLYEQYF.

This chain uses TRBV12-5 with TRBJ1-1, with D possibly matching TRBD1 (6 bases). Germline CDR1 LGHNT, CDR2 FRNRAP. The CDR3 has 16 amino acids. V lost 1 base, J lost 0 bases, and 12 bases lay in between. CDR3 in amino acids: CASGLATGRMNTEAFF. The DNA of the CDR3 is TGTGCTAGTGGTTTGGCGACAGGACGGATGAACACTGAAGCTTTCTTT.

This clone was counted a few times. V is TRBV30 and J is TRBJ1-1; 10 positions agree with TRBD1. Germline CDR1 reads GTSNPN; CDR2 reads SVGIG (reference sequence). V shed 2 bases, J shed 5 bases, and the junction held 2 bases outside the gene matches. The CDR3 loop spans 13 amino acids. The CDR3, as DNA: TGTGCCTGGAGTACGGGACAGGGGACTGAAGCTTTCTTT. Amino acids: CAWSTGQGTEAFF.

The chain joins TRBV7-2 to TRBJ1-1; perhaps TRBD1 as D (5 bases). Looked up from germline, CDR1 is SGHTA and CDR2 is FQGNSA. The ends were cut back, 5 bases at V and 4 bases at J, with 20 bases in the middle. CDR3 length equals 16 residues. CDR3 protein: CASSLLRGDGSTEAFF. As DNA, the CDR3 is TGTGCCAGCAGCCTGCTCCGGGGGGACGGGAGCACTGAAGCTTTCTTT.

The chain has TRBV6-5 and TRBJ1-3; D not resolved. The germline V gene encodes CDR1 MNHEY and CDR2 SVGAGI. V was clipped by 0 bases and J by 0 bases, with 6 bases between them. The CDR3 is 15 residues long. The CDR3 DNA sequence: TGTGCCAGCAGTTACTCTGGGAGCTCTGGAAACACCATATATTTT. Translating it yields CASSYSGSSGNTIYF.

The CDR3 is CASSLYRPPLGANVLTF. The CDR3, as DNA: TGCGCCAGCAGCTTGTACAGGCCACCTTTGGGGGCCAACGTCCTGACTTTC. This chain joins TRBV5-1 and TRBJ2-6; tentatively, D is TRBD1 (5 bases). The CDR3 consists of 17 residues. Germline V CDR1 and CDR2: SGHRS, YFSETQ. V lost 1 base, J lost 4 bases, and 15 bases lay in between.

The rearrangement uses TRBV2 and TRBJ2-5, with 7 bases aligning to TRBD2. The CDR3 length is 17 residues. The germline gives CDR1 SNHLY, CDR2 FYNNEI. The ends lost 3 bases at V and 2 bases at J; junction bases unmatched: 12. The CDR3 loop reads CASSDPSTSPPQETQYF. The CDR3 DNA reads TGTGCCAGCAGTGATCCGTCGACTAGCCCGCCGCAAGAGACCCAGTACTTC. Drawing the rest from reference TRBV2 and TRBJ2-5, the complete variable domain is EPEVTQTPSHQVTQMGQEVILRCVPISNHLYFYWYRQILGQKVEFLVSFYNNEISEKSEIFDDQFSVERPDGSNFTLKIRSTKLEDSAMYFCASSDPSTSPPQETQYFGPGTRLLVL.

On this clone itself: Other nucleotide sequences in the sample specify the same CDR3. This sequence joins TRBV9 and TRBJ2-3; TRBD2 matches at 9 bases. The V and J ends lost 2 bases and 2 bases, in that order; junction bases with no gene match: 6. CDR3 size: 16 residues. Looked up from germline, CDR1 is SGDLS and CDR2 is YYNGEE. CDR3 in amino acids: CASSVGAGGYTDTQYF. The CDR3 DNA reads as TGTGCCAGCAGCGTGGGAGCGGGGGGATACACAGATACGCAGTATTTT.

This chain connects TRBV9 to TRBJ1-1; the D is unclear. Germline V gives CDR1 SGDLS, CDR2 YYNGEE. The V end lost 0 bases, the J end lost 2 bases, and 8 bases lay between the germline ends. The CDR3 runs to 14 residues. CDR3 nucleotide sequence: TGTGCCAGCAGCGTAGTTGCGGGTAACACTGAAGCTTTCTTT. Translation gives CASSVVAGNTEAFF.

This clone was detected only once. The rearrangement links TRBV7-3 to TRBJ1-6; no reliable D call. Per the germline V gene, CDR1 is SGHTA and CDR2 is FQGTGA. Between the trimmed V and J ends, which lost 1 base and 4 bases, there was a span of 5 bases. The CDR3 has 14 amino acids. CDR3: CASSLNTYNSPLHF. CDR3 in DNA: TGTGCCAGCAGCTTAAACACGTATAATTCACCCCTCCACTTT.

The chain uses TRBV18 and TRBJ2-7, with 11 positions matching TRBD1. Trimming cost V 5 bases and J 7 bases; bases outside gene matches: 10. The CDR3 covers 15 residues. Germline CDR1 KGHSH, CDR2 LQKENI. The DNA for the CDR3 is TGTGCCAGCTCAAAACCGGACAGGGGGCAGCGGGAGCAGTACTTC. Translating it yields CASSKPDRGQREQYF.